This is a list of T cell receptor beta chains from one sample in a study of blood T cell repertoires in COVID-19. Using immunoSEQ multiplex PCR, the repertoire was profiled, and TCRdb retains in-frame clones only, with some absent. The sample includes over 85,000 clones, more than 70% of them seen just once. The specimen sequenced was peripheral blood. All receptors derive from a man aged 65-85 years with acute or convalescent COVID-19. CDR3s include the opening cysteine and the closing phenylalanine or tryptophan. A D gene is named only where the DNA matches it firmly. Clone size, where shown, is once, few, many, or a class for clones that have expanded.

J: TRBJ1-5
V: TRBV5-1
D: TRBD1
size: few
DNA: TGCGCCAGCAGTCAAAGACAGGGGGTCGGCAATCAGCCCCAGCATTTT
CDR3: CASSQRQGVGNQPQHF

J: TRBJ2-7
V: TRBV30
D: TRBD2
size: few
DNA: TGTGCCTGGAGTCGGGGACTAGCGGGAGACTACGAGCAGTACTTC
CDR3: CAWSRGLAGDYEQYF

J: TRBJ2-2
V: TRBV29-1
D: NA
size: NA
DNA: TGCAGCGTTGACAGGGGAACCGGGGAGCTGTTTTTT
CDR3: CSVDRGTGELFF

J: TRBJ2-3
V: TRBV4-1
D: TRBD2
size: NA
DNA: TGCGCCAGCAGTCAGAGGGCTAGCGGGACAAGCACAGATACGCAGTATTTT
CDR3: CASSQRASGTSTDTQYF

J: TRBJ2-3
V: TRBV9
D: NA
size: NA
DNA: TGTGCCAGCAGCGGGGGGACTCCTAAAGATACGCAGTATTTT
CDR3: CASSGGTPKDTQYF

J: TRBJ2-1
V: TRBV29-1
D: TRBD2
size: NA
DNA: TGCAGCGTTGTACCGGGACTAGCGGACTACAATGAGCAGTTCTTC
CDR3: CSVVPGLADYNEQFF

J: TRBJ1-1
V: TRBV27
D: TRBD1
size: once
DNA: TGTGCCAGCAGTTCAACCTGGACAGGGGGAAAGAACACTGAAGCTTTCTTT
CDR3: CASSSTWTGGKNTEAFF

J: TRBJ2-3
V: TRBV5-6
D: TRBD2
size: NA
DNA: TGTGCCAGCAGCTTGGAACTGGGACTAGCGGGACCAGATACGCAGTATTTT
CDR3: CASSLELGLAGPDTQYF

J: TRBJ2-7
V: TRBV21-1
D: NA
size: NA
DNA: TGTGCCAGCAGCAAAGGTGGGGCAGGGCGCTACGAGCAGTACTTC
CDR3: CASSKGGAGRYEQYF

J: TRBJ2-7
V: TRBV5-5
D: NA
size: NA
DNA: TGTGCCAGCAGCCCGGACATCTCCTACGAGCAGTACTTC
CDR3: CASSPDISYEQYF

J: TRBJ2-7
V: TRBV7-2
D: TRBD1
size: NA
DNA: TGTGCCAGCAGCCTCTCCGGGACAGACCCCTACGAGCAGTACTTC
CDR3: CASSLSGTDPYEQYF

J: TRBJ1-5
V: TRBV7-2
D: NA
size: few
DNA: TGTGCCAGCAGCTTAGCCCCCCGGGGCAATCAGCCCCAGCATTTT
CDR3: CASSLAPRGNQPQHF

J: TRBJ2-7
V: TRBV24-1
D: TRBD1
size: NA
DNA: TGTGCCACCAGTGCAGGGGGATACGAGCAGTACTTC
CDR3: CATSAGGYEQYF

J: TRBJ2-1
V: TRBV5-1
D: TRBD2
size: NA
DNA: TGCGCCAGCAGCTTTAGCGGGGTCAGCTCCTACAATGAGCAGTTCTTC
CDR3: CASSFSGVSSYNEQFF

J: TRBJ2-7
V: TRBV18
D: TRBD1
size: NA
DNA: TGTGCCAGCTCGCCTCAAGGGACAGGGGTTCGCGAGCAGTACTTC
CDR3: CASSPQGTGVREQYF

J: TRBJ1-2
V: TRBV3-1/TRBV3-2
D: TRBD1
size: NA
DNA: TGTGCCAGCAGCCAGCAGGGGGCGGTTGGCTATGGCTACACCTTC
CDR3: CASSQQGAVGYGYTF

J: TRBJ2-6
V: TRBV3-1/TRBV3-2
D: NA
size: NA
DNA: TGTGCCAGCAGCCCGGCGGGCCGGACTTCTGGGGCCAACGTCCTGACTTTC
CDR3: CASSPAGRTSGANVLTF

J: TRBJ1-3
V: TRBV7-2
D: NA
size: NA
DNA: TGTGCCAGCAGCTTAGCTGGAGGGGCCACCATATATTTT
CDR3: CASSLAGGATIYF

J: TRBJ1-1
V: TRBV5-6
D: TRBD1
size: once
DNA: TGTGCCAGCAGCTTGTACTCATTATACAGGGGAACTGAAGCTTTCTTT
CDR3: CASSLYSLYRGTEAFF

J: TRBJ1-4
V: TRBV10-3
D: TRBD1
size: NA
DNA: TGTGCCATCAGTGAGAGAAGGACAGGGAATGATGAAAAACTGTTTTTT
CDR3: CAISERRTGNDEKLFF

J: TRBJ2-5
V: TRBV30
D: TRBD1
size: few
DNA: TGTGCCTGGAGTCGGGGACAGGGGGCGCGGGAGACCCAGTACTTC
CDR3: CAWSRGQGARETQYF

J: TRBJ1-5
V: TRBV29-1
D: TRBD1
size: NA
DNA: TGCAGCTTAGACAGGGCAAATCAGCCCCAGCATTTT
CDR3: CSLDRANQPQHF

J: TRBJ2-7
V: TRBV24-1
D: TRBD1
size: NA
DNA: TGTGCCACCAGTGATCCAGACAGGGGATCATACGAGCAGTACTTC
CDR3: CATSDPDRGSYEQYF

J: TRBJ2-3
V: TRBV6-5
D: TRBD2
size: NA
DNA: TGTGCCAGCAGTTACCGGACTAGCGGGAGCACAGATACGCAGTATTTT
CDR3: CASSYRTSGSTDTQYF

J: TRBJ1-6
V: TRBV3-1/TRBV3-2
D: NA
size: NA
DNA: TGTGCCAGCAGCCAGGAAAACAGGGTTTCTAATTCACCCCTCCACTTT
CDR3: CASSQENRVSNSPLHF

J: TRBJ1-2
V: TRBV9
D: TRBD1
size: NA
DNA: TGTGCCAGCAGCCCTAGACAGGGGAGGGGGAACTATGGCTACACCTTC
CDR3: CASSPRQGRGNYGYTF

J: TRBJ2-7
V: TRBV3-1/TRBV3-2
D: TRBD2
size: few
DNA: TGTGCCAGCAGCCAGGGTACTAGCGGGAGAGGCTACGAGCAGTACTTC
CDR3: CASSQGTSGRGYEQYF

J: TRBJ2-2
V: TRBV14
D: TRBD1
size: NA
DNA: TGTGCCAGCAGCCAAGTTAGGGGGCCCGGGGAGCTGTTTTTT
CDR3: CASSQVRGPGELFF

J: TRBJ2-1
V: TRBV10-3
D: NA
size: NA
DNA: TGTGCCATCAGTGAGGCTAGGTCCTACAATGAGCAGTTCTTC
CDR3: CAISEARSYNEQFF

J: TRBJ2-3
V: TRBV12-5
D: NA
size: NA
DNA: TGTGCTAGTGGTTTAGGGGCTTCGGGCAGCACAGATACGCAGTATTTT
CDR3: CASGLGASGSTDTQYF

J: TRBJ2-7
V: TRBV28
D: NA
size: NA
DNA: TGTGCCAGCAGTTTTAATCTCATTCGGTGGTCCTACGAGCAGTACTTC
CDR3: CASSFNLIRWSYEQYF

J: TRBJ1-5
V: TRBV9
D: NA
size: NA
DNA: TGTGCCAGCAGCGTAGGTCCAGATCAGCCCCAGCATTTT
CDR3: CASSVGPDQPQHF

J: TRBJ2-3
V: TRBV15
D: TRBD2
size: NA
DNA: TGTGCCACCAGCGACCGACTAGCGGGAGGCACCGTATGGGCAGATACGCAGTATTTT
CDR3: CATSDRLAGGTVWADTQYF

J: TRBJ2-4
V: TRBV6-5
D: NA
size: NA
DNA: TGTGCCAGCAGCCCCAGGGGATCCGCCAAAAACATTCAGTACTTC
CDR3: CASSPRGSAKNIQYF

J: TRBJ1-2
V: TRBV12-5
D: NA
size: NA
DNA: TGTGCTAGTGGTTTGGTTACTAACTATGGCTACACCTTC
CDR3: CASGLVTNYGYTF

J: TRBJ1-5
V: TRBV5-5
D: NA
size: NA
DNA: TGTGCCAGCAGCAAGACCCAGGGGAATCAGCCCCAGCATTTT
CDR3: CASSKTQGNQPQHF

J: TRBJ1-5
V: TRBV23-1
D: NA
size: NA
DNA: TGCGCCAGCAGTCAACCACCTCGCGCGGGTAGCAATCAGCCCCAGCATTTT
CDR3: CASSQPPRAGSNQPQHF

J: TRBJ1-6
V: TRBV5-6
D: TRBD1
size: NA
DNA: TGTGCCAGCAGCTTAGGACAGGGTGCTTCACCCCTCCACTTT
CDR3: CASSLGQGASPLHF

J: TRBJ2-7
V: TRBV30
D: NA
size: NA
DNA: TGTGCCTGGAGGTCTTACTACGAGCAGTACTTC
CDR3: CAWRSYYEQYF

J: TRBJ2-4
V: TRBV9
D: NA
size: NA
DNA: TGTGCCAGCAGCGTAAATGGGGGGGCCAAAAACATTCAGTACTTC
CDR3: CASSVNGGAKNIQYF

J: TRBJ1-4
V: TRBV30
D: NA
size: NA
DNA: TGTGCCTGGGGAACAGGGATGGGGAATGAAAAACTGTTTTTT
CDR3: CAWGTGMGNEKLFF

J: TRBJ2-1
V: TRBV2
D: NA
size: NA
DNA: TGTGCCAGCACCAACAGGGTCGGCGAGCAGTTCTTC
CDR3: CASTNRVGEQFF

J: TRBJ1-2
V: TRBV5-4
D: NA
size: NA
DNA: TGTGCCAGCAGCCTGGGGACATTCTTTGTAGGCTACACCTTC
CDR3: CASSLGTFFVGYTF

J: TRBJ2-7
V: TRBV9
D: TRBD2
size: NA
DNA: TGTGCCAGCAGCGTAGGTCCGACTAGCGGGCGGAGACCCTACGAGCAGTACTTC
CDR3: CASSVGPTSGRRPYEQYF

J: TRBJ1-2
V: TRBV5-6
D: NA
size: NA
DNA: TGTGCCAGCAGTTACCCGGGCGGGTCCTATGGCTACACCTTC
CDR3: CASSYPGGSYGYTF

J: TRBJ2-5
V: TRBV2
D: TRBD1
size: NA
DNA: TGTGCCAGTAGGGACAGGGGTCAGACCCAGTACTTC
CDR3: CASRDRGQTQYF

J: TRBJ2-7
V: TRBV7-2
D: TRBD1
size: NA
DNA: TGTGCCAGCAGCTGGACAGGGGGCGCCCACGAGCAGTACTTC
CDR3: CASSWTGGAHEQYF

J: TRBJ2-1
V: TRBV9
D: NA
size: NA
DNA: TGTGCCAGCAGCACGAGTCCGGACAGCTACAATGAGCAGTTCTTC
CDR3: CASSTSPDSYNEQFF

J: TRBJ2-7
V: TRBV13
D: NA
size: NA
DNA: TGTGCCAGCAGCTTAGGAGGCAGGGGGGCATCCTACGAGCAGTACTTC
CDR3: CASSLGGRGASYEQYF

J: TRBJ2-1
V: TRBV7-6
D: TRBD2
size: once
DNA: TGTGCCAGCAGCTTAATCCGGGAGGCCTACAATGAGCAGTTCTTC
CDR3: CASSLIREAYNEQFF

J: TRBJ2-2
V: TRBV20-1
D: NA
size: NA
DNA: TGCAGTGCTTACAGGGCCGGGGAGCTGTTTTTT
CDR3: CSAYRAGELFF

J: TRBJ2-7
V: TRBV27
D: NA
size: NA
DNA: TGTGCCAGCGGGATAGAGGGGGTTTACTCAAGCCTCTCCTACGAGCAGTACTTC
CDR3: CASGIEGVYSSLSYEQYF

J: TRBJ2-5
V: TRBV5-6
D: TRBD2
size: NA
DNA: TGTGCCAGCGGCCTCCGACGGGGGGTTGAGACCCAGTACTTC
CDR3: CASGLRRGVETQYF

J: TRBJ2-3
V: TRBV7-2
D: TRBD1
size: once
DNA: TGTGCCAGCAGCCGGGGGACAGGCCACGCAGATACGCAGTATTTT
CDR3: CASSRGTGHADTQYF

J: TRBJ2-1
V: TRBV5-1
D: TRBD1
size: NA
DNA: TGCGCCAGCAGTTTGACAGGGGACTCCTACAATGAGCAGTTCTTC
CDR3: CASSLTGDSYNEQFF